A single sample gave rise to the 17 T cell receptor beta chains below, sequenced in a study of CD8+ T cells in alopecia areata. Treatment noted: oral pan-JAK inhibitor, 5-10 mg twice daily. TCR sequencing used cDNA made by reverse transcription of extracted RNA. The assay was immunoSEQ multiplex PCR, and TCRdb's table has in-frame clones only and misses some. The repertoire holds 200,000 to 250,000 clones, approximately 72% seen once, with over 1% in the top ten. This sample comprised CD4+ T cells sorted from blood, obtained around week 42, from a patient treated with tofacitinib. The receptors come from a human donor with alopecia areata.

The chain uses TRBV7-2 and TRBJ2-7, with 7 bases that match TRBD1. CDR1 and CDR2 from the germline V gene are SGHTA and FQGNSA. CDR3 length: 15 residues. The J segment lost 1 base and the V segment lost 0 bases, leaving 3 bases of the junction unmatched. The CDR3 spells CASSLAPGQSYEQYF. CDR3 in DNA: TGTGCCAGCAGCTTAGCTCCGGGACAGTCCTACGAGCAGTACTTC.

The rearrangement links TRBV5-5 to TRBJ2-1; TRBD2 matches at 11 bases. The germline V gene has CDR1 SGHKS and CDR2 YYEKEE (reference sequence). Trimming cost V 4 bases and J 3 bases; bases outside gene matches: 3. The CDR3 spans 15 residues. The DNA for the CDR3 is TGTGCCAGCAGCGTACTAGCGGGGGACTACAATGAGCAGTTCTTC. This sequence encodes CASSVLAGDYNEQFF.

This clone was counted between two and nine times. The V and J genes are TRBV14 and TRBJ1-2; D is possibly TRBD1 (6 bases). Germline V gene sequence: CDR1 SGHDN, CDR2 FVKESK. This CDR3 is built from 13 residues. Trimming took 4 bases from V and 6 from J, leaving 12 bases between them. This CDR3 is CASSPTGLDGYTF. DNA for the CDR3: TGTGCCAGCAGCCCAACAGGGCTGGATGGCTACACCTTC.

The gene calls are TRBV4-2 and TRBJ1-2; 8 nucleotides line up with TRBD1. Unmatched junction bases numbered 7, after V lost 3 bases and J lost 7 bases. The CDR3 spans 14 residues. Germline CDR1 is LGHNA and CDR2 is YNFKEQ. The CDR3 region is CASSQEGQGRGYTF. The CDR3 region has the DNA TGTGCCAGCAGCCAGGAAGGACAGGGTCGTGGCTACACCTTC.

V usage is TRBV10-2 and J usage is TRBJ2-1; perhaps TRBD2 as D (6 bases). The CDR3 loop spans 14 amino acids. Trimming pared 6 bases from V and 10 bases from J, leaving 19 bases between. From germline, CDR1 is WSHSY and CDR2 SAAADI. The CDR3 DNA sequence: TGCGCCAGCAGAAACCGGACTACCCACTCGGAGCAGTTCTTC. Translation: CASRNRTTHSEQFF.

V usage is TRBV29-1 and J usage is TRBJ1-1; no clear D gene. Germline assignment: CDR1 SQVTM and CDR2 ANQGSEA. V dropped 6 bases and J dropped 4 bases, with 9 bases sitting between them. The CDR3 sequence is 11 residues long. As DNA, the CDR3 is TGCAGCGTATTATTGGGCACTGAAGCTTTCTTT. It encodes CSVLLGTEAFF. The complete variable domain, with remaining parts taken from reference TRBV29-1 and TRBJ1-1, reads SAVISQKPSRDICQRGTSLTIQCQVDSQVTMMFWYRQQPGQSLTLIATANQGSEATYESGFVIDKFPISRPNLTFSTLTVSNMSPEDSSIYLCSVLLGTEAFFGQGTRLTVV.

The chain has TRBV5-1 and TRBJ1-1; D gene ambiguous. Germline assignment: CDR1 SGHRS and CDR2 YFSETQ. V was clipped by 7 bases and J by 1 base, with 11 bases between them. The CDR3 consists of 13 residues. The CDR3: CASGKGENTEAFF. The DNA of the CDR3 is TGCGCCAGCGGGAAGGGTGAGAACACTGAAGCTTTCTTT. Full variable domain (remainder filled in from reference TRBV5-1 and TRBJ1-1): KAGVTQTPRYLIKTRGQQVTLSCSPISGHRSVSWYQQTPGQGLQFLFEYFSETQRNKGNFPGRFSGRQFSNSRSEMNVSTLELGDSALYLCASGKGENTEAFFGQGTRLTVV.

This rearrangement joins TRBV27 to TRBJ2-1; the D gene is possibly TRBD2 (6 bases). The CDR3 covers 17 residues. Trimming shortened V by 3 bases and J by 7 bases, and 22 bases separated the two germline ends. Germline V CDR1 and CDR2: MNHEY, SMNVEV (reference sequence). CDR3 bases: TGTGCCAGCAGTTTCGGCCTAGCGACCCAATATCCTAATGAGCAGTTCTTC. It codes for CASSFGLATQYPNEQFF.

The V call is TRBV2, the J call TRBJ2-7; D gene uncertain. Germline assignment: CDR1 SNHLY and CDR2 FYNNEI. The CDR3 loop spans 12 amino acids. Deletions cut 4 bases from V and 5 bases from J, with 9 bases between. CDR3 amino acids: CASSVWGNEQYF. CDR3 bases: TGTGCCAGCAGTGTTTGGGGAAACGAGCAGTACTTC. The variable domain in full, with the rest retrieved from reference TRBV2 and TRBJ2-7, is EPEVTQTPSHQVTQMGQEVILRCVPISNHLYFYWYRQILGQKVEFLVSFYNNEISEKSEIFDDQFSVERPDGSNFTLKIRSTKLEDSAMYFCASSVWGNEQYFGPGTRLTVT.

The V call is TRBV18, the J call TRBJ2-3, with D possibly being TRBD2 (6 bases). Trimming shortened V by 3 bases and J by 7 bases, and 11 bases separated the two germline ends. CDR3 length equals 13 residues. Germline CDR1 and CDR2: KGHSH and LQKENI. The CDR3 sequence is CASSPGGENTQYF. DNA of the CDR3: TGTGCCAGCTCACCGGGCGGGGAGAATACGCAGTATTTT. Complete variable domain (other parts from reference TRBV18 and TRBJ2-3): NAGVMQNPRHLVRRRGQEARLRCSPMKGHSHVYWYRQLPEEGLKFMVYLQKENIIDESGMPKERFSAEFPKEGPSILRIQQVVRGDSAAYFCASSPGGENTQYFGPGTRLTVL.

The chain uses TRBV20-1 and TRBJ2-1; either TRBD1 or TRBD2 may fit D (5 bases each). Trimming removed 5 bases at V and 7 bases at J, with 9 bases between. This CDR3 is built from 11 residues. Germline CDR1 is DFQATT and CDR2 is SNEGSKA (reference sequence). CDR3 region: CSAGGWNEQFF. The CDR3 bases are TGCAGTGCTGGGGGATGGAATGAGCAGTTCTTC.

DNA of the CDR3: TGCAGCGTTCAGAGCGGGGCAGATACGCAGTATTTT. It specifies CSVQSGADTQYF. The chain carries TRBV29-1 and TRBJ2-3; 7 nucleotides align to TRBD2. The germline V gene encodes CDR1 SQVTM and CDR2 ANQGSEA. J lost 4 bases, V lost 5 bases, and 3 bases had no gene match. The CDR3 is made up of 12 amino acids.

This clone was observed a few times. The junction differs from germline at one of its ends, possibly a read error. The CDR3 reads CAGSRDETDTQYF. In DNA, the CDR3 is TGTGCCGGCTCCAGGGACGAAACAGATACGCAGTATTTT. This chain uses TRBV18 with TRBJ2-3, with D perhaps matching TRBD1 or TRBD2 (5 bases each). This CDR3 has 13 residues. CDR1 is KGHSH and CDR2 is LQKENI in the germline V gene.

The chain carries TRBV30 and TRBJ2-7; 11 bases match TRBD2. From germline, CDR1 is GTSNPN and CDR2 SVGIG (reference sequence). This CDR3 is built from 15 residues. Trimming removed 3 bases from V and 1 base from J; junction bases left unmatched: 5. The CDR3 DNA reads as TGTGCCTGGAGATCGACTAGCGGGGTTTCCTACGAGCAGTACTTC. Residues: CAWRSTSGVSYEQYF.

This clone was seen once. J is TRBJ2-6 and V is TRBV5-6; no firm D call. Germline V gene sequence: CDR1 SGHDT, CDR2 YYEEEE. The CDR3 length is 16 residues. V dropped 1 base and J dropped 0 bases, with 8 bases sitting between them. Here the CDR3 reads CASSLLLPSGANVLTF. CDR3 DNA: TGTGCCAGCAGCTTGCTTCTCCCCTCTGGGGCCAACGTCCTGACTTTC.

V is TRBV11-2 and J is TRBJ1-4; TRBD1 aligns across 7 bases. Unmatched junction bases numbered 5, after V lost 4 bases and J lost 6 bases. Germline CDR1 is SGHAT and CDR2 is FQNNGV. There are 14 residues in the CDR3. CDR3: CASSSQGEDEKLFF. CDR3 sequence (DNA): TGTGCCAGCAGCTCTCAGGGGGAGGATGAAAAACTGTTTTTT.

The V and J genes are TRBV6-5 and TRBJ2-3; 7 nucleotides line up with TRBD1. The V gene's germline CDR1 is MNHEY and CDR2 SVGAGI. The CDR3 is 13 residues long. V lost 6 bases and J lost 6; bases outside the gene matches: 6. In DNA, the CDR3 is TGTGCCAGCAGATACCGGACAGGCGATACGCAGTATTTT. Translated, it gives CASRYRTGDTQYF.